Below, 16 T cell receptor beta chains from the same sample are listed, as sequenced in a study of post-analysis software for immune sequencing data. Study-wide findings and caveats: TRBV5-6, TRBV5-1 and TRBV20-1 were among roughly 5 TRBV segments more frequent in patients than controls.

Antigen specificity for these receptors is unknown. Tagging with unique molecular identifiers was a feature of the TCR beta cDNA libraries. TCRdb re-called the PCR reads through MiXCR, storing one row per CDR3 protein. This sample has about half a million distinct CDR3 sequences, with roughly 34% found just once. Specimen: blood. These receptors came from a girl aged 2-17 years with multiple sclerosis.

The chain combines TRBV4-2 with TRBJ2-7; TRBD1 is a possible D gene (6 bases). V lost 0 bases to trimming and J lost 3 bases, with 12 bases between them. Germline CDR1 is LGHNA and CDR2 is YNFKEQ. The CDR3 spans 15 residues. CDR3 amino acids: CASSQDGAGDYEQYF. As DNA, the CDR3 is TGTGCCAGCAGCCAAGATGGAGCAGGGGACTACGAGCAGTACTTC.

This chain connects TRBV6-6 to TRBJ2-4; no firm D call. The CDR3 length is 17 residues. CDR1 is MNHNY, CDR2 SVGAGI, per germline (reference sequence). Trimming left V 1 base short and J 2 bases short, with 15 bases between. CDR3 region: CASSYFESYRTKNIQYF. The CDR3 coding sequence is TGTGCCAGCAGTTACTTCGAATCGTACCGGACCAAAAACATTCAGTACTTC.

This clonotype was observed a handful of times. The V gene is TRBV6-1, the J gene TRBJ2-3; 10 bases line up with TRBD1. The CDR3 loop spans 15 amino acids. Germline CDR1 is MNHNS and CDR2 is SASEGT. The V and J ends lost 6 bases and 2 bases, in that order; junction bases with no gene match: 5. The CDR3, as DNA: TGTGCCAGCAGCAGGGGACAGGGGTTCACAGATACGCAGTATTTT. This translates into CASSRGQGFTDTQYF.

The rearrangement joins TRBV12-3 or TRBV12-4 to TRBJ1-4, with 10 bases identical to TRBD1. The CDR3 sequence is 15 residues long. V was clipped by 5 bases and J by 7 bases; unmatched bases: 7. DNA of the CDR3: TGTGCCAGCAGTATAGGACAGGGGGGCGCTGAAAAACTGTTTTTT. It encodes CASSIGQGGAEKLFF.

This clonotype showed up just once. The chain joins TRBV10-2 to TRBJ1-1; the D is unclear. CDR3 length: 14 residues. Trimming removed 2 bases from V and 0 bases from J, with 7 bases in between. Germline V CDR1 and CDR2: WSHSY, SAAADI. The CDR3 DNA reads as TGCGCCAGCAGTGAGGCCACCTTGAACACTGAAGCTTTCTTT. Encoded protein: CASSEATLNTEAFF.

CDR3 in amino acids: CAISDGTGRSTDTQYF. The CDR3, as DNA: TGTGCCATCAGTGATGGGACAGGTCGTAGCACAGATACGCAGTATTTT. The rearrangement uses TRBV10-3 and TRBJ2-3; 8 bases are shared with TRBD1. The CDR3 is 16 residues long. Looked up from germline, CDR1 is ENHRY and CDR2 is SYGVKD. J was trimmed by 0 bases and V by 3 bases; bases with no gene match: 5.

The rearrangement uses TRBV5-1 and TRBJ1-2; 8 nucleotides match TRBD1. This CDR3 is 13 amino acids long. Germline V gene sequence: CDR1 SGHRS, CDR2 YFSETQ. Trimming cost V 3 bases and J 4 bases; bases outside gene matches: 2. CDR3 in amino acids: CASSWDRRYGYTF. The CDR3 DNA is TGCGCCAGCAGCTGGGACAGGCGCTATGGCTACACCTTC. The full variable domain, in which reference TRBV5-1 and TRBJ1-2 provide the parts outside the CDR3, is KAGVTQTPRYLIKTRGQQVTLSCSPISGHRSVSWYQQTPGQGLQFLFEYFSETQRNKGNFPGRFSGRQFSNSRSEMNVSTLELGDSALYLCASSWDRRYGYTFGSGTRLTVV.

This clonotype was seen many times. As DNA, the CDR3 is TGCAGCGCCGGGACTCCCCAAGAGACCCAGTACTTC. Its translation is CSAGTPQETQYF. V gene TRBV29-1 combines with J gene TRBJ2-5; tentative D call: TRBD2 (6 bases). The CDR3 has 12 amino acids. The ends were cut back, 7 bases at V and 1 base at J, with 10 bases in the middle. The germline gives CDR1 SQVTM, CDR2 ANQGSEA.

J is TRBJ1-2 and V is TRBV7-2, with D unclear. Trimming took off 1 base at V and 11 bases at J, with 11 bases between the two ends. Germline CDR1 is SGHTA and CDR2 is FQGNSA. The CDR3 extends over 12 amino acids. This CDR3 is CASSLVLTSYTF. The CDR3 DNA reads TGTGCCAGCAGCTTAGTTTTGACCTCTTACACCTTC.

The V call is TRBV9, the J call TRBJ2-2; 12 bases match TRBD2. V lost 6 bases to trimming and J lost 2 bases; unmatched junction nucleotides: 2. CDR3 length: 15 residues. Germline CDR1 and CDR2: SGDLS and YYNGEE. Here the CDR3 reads CASTSGGANTGELFF. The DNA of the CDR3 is TGTGCCAGCACTAGCGGGGGGGCAAACACCGGGGAGCTGTTTTTT.

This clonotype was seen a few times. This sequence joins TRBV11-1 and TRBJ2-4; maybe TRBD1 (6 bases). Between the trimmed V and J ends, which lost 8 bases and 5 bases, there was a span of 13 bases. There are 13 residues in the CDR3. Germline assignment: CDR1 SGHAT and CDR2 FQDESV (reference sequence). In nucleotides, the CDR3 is TGTGCCAGCTCATGGGCAGGGGAAAACATTCAGTACTTC. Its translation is CASSWAGENIQYF.

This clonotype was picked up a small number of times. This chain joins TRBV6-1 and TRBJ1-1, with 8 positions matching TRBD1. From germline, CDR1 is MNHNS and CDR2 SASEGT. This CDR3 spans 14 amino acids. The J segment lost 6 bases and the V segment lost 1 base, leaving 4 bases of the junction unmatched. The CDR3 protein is CASSEGTGLSEAFF. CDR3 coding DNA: TGTGCCAGCAGTGAAGGGACAGGGCTCTCTGAAGCTTTCTTT.

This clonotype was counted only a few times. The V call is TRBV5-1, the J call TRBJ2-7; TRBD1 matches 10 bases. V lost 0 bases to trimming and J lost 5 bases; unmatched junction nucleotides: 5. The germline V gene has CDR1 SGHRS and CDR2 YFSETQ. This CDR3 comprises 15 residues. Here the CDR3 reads CASSLGQGASDEQYF. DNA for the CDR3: TGCGCCAGCAGCTTGGGACAGGGGGCATCGGACGAGCAGTACTTC.

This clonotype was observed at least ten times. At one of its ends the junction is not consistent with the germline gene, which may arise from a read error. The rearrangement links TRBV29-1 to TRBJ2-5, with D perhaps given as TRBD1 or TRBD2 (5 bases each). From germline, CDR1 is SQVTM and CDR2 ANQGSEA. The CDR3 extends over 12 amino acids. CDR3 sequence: CSVEGTQETQYF. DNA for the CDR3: TGCAGCGTCGAAGGGACGCAAGAGACCCAGTACTTC. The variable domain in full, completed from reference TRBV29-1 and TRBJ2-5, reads SAVISQKPSRDICQRGTSLTIQCQVDSQVTMMFWYRQQPGQSLTLIATANQGSEATYESGFVIDKFPISRPNLTFSTLTVSNMSPEDSSIYLCSVEGTQETQYFGPGTRLLVL.

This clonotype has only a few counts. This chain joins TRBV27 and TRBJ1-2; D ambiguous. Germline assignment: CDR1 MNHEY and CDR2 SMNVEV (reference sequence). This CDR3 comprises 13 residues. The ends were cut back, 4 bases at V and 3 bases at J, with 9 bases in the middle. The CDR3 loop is CASSSAGYYGYTF. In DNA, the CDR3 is TGTGCCAGCAGTTCAGCCGGGTACTATGGCTACACCTTC.

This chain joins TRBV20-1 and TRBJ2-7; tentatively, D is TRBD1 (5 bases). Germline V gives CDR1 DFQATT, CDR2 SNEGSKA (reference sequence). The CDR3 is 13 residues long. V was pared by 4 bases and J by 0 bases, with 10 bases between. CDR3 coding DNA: TGCAGTGCTATAGGGGTCCCCTCCTACGAGCAGTACTTC. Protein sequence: CSAIGVPSYEQYF.